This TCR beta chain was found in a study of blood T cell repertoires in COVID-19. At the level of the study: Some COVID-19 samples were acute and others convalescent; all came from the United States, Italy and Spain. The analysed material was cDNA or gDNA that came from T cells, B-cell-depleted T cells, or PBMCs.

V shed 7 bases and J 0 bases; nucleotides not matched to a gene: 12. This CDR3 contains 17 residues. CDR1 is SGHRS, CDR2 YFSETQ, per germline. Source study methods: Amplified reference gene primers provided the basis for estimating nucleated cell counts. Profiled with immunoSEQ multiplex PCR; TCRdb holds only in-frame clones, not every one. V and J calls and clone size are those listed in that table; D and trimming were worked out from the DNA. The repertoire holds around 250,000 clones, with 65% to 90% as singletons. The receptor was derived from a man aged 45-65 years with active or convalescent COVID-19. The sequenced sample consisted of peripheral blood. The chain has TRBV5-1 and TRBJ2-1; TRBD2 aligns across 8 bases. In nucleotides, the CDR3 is TGCGCCAGCCCTTCGGAGGGCGGGGGGAGCTCCTACAATGAGCAGTTCTTC. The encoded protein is CASPSEGGGSSYNEQFF.